The T cell receptor (beta chain) under discussion was sequenced for a study of Ad26.COV2.S vaccination and SARS-CoV-2 variants. The sample's treatment: approximately 18 received Ad26.COV2.S at low or high dose, single or two shots; roughly five received placebo; per-sample allocation not given. Sampling was done on day 63 after the first vaccine or placebo injection. The length of the CDR3 is 12 residues. Germline V gene lookup returns CDR1 MNHEY and CDR2 SVGEGT. The germline V and J ends were trimmed by 4 bases and 5 bases, with 6 bases remaining between them. This table comes from immunoSEQ multiplex PCR, and its TCRdb copy is limited to in-frame clones, with some not included. The sample has hundreds of thousands of clones, about 90% seen once; the top ten hold roughly 1.5%.

The sequence was obtained from a person between 18 and 60 years old who received the Ad26.COV2.S COVID-19 vaccine or a placebo. Sequenced material: peripheral blood, taken in a trial of Ad26.COV2.S vaccine versus placebo. The V and J genes are TRBV6-2 or TRBV6-3 and TRBJ1-5; no definite D call. CDR3 coding DNA: TGTGCCAGCAGTTTCAGTCATCAGCCCCAGCATTTT. This sequence encodes CASSFSHQPQHF.